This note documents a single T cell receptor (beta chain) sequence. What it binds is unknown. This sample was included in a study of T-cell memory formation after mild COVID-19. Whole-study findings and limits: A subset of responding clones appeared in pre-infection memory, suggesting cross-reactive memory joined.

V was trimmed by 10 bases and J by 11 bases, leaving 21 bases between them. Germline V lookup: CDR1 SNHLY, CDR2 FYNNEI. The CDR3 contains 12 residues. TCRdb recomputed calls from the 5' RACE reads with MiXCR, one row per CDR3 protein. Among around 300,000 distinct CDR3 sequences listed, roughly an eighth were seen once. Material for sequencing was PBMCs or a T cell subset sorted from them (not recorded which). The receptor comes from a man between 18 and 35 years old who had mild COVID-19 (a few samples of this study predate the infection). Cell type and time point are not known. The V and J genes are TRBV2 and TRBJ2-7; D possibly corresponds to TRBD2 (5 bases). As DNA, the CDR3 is TGTGCCACACGGGGAGACACCACATTTAAGTACTTC. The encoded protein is CATRGDTTFKYF.